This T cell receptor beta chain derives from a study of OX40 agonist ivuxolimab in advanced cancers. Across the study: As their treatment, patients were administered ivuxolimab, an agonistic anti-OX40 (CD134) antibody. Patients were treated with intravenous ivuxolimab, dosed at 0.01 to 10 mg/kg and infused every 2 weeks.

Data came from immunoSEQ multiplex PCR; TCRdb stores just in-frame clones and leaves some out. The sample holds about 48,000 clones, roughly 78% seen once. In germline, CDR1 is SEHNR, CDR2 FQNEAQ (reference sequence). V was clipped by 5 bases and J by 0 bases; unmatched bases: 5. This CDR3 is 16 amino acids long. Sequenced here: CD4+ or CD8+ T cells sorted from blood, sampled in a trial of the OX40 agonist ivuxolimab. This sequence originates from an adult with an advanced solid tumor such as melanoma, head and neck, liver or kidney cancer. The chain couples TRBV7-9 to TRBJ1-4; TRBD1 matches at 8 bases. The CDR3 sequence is CASSPRQGSTNEKLFF. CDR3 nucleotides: TGTGCCAGCAGCCCGCGACAGGGGTCAACTAATGAAAAACTGTTTTTT.